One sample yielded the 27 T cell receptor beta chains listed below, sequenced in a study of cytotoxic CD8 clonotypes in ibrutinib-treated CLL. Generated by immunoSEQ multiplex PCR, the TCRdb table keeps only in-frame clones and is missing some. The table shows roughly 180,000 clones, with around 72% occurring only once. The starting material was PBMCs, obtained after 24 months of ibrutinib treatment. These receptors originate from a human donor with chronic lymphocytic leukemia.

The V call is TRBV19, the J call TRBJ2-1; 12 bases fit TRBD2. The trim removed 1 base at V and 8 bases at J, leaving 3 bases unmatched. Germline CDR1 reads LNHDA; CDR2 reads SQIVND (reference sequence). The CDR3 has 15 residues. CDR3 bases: TGTGCCAGTAGTATAGGACTAGCGGGAGAATATGAGCAGTTCTTC. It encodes CASSIGLAGEYEQFF.

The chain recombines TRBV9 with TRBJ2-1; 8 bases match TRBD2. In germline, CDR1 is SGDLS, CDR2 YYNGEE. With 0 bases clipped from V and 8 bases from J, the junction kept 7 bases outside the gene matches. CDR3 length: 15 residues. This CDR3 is CASSVGPAGVDEQFF. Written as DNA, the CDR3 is TGTGCCAGCAGCGTAGGCCCAGCGGGAGTCGATGAGCAGTTCTTC.

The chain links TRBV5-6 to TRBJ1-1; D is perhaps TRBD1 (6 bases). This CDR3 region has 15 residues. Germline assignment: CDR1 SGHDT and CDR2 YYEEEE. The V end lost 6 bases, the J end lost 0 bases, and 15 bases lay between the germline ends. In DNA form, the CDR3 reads TGTGCCAGCACCATGAGCACAGGGTTGAACACTGAAGCTTTCTTT. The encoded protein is CASTMSTGLNTEAFF.

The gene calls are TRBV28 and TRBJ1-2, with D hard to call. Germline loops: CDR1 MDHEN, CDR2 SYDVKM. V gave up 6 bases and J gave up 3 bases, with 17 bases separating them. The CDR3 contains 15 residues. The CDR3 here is CASRGGEATDYGYTF. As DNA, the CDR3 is TGTGCCAGCAGGGGTGGTGAGGCCACCGACTATGGCTACACCTTC.

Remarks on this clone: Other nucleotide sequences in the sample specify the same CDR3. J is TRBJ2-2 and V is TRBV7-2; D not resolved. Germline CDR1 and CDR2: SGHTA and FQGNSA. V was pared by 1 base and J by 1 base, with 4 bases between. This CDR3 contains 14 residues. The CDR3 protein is CASSLGGNTGELFF. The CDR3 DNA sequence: TGTGCCAGCAGCTTAGGAGGGAACACCGGGGAGCTGTTTTTT.

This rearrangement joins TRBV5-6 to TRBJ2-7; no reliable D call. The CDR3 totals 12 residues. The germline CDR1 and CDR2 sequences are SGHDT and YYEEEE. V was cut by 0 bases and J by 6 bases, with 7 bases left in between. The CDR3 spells CASSLVGGEQYF. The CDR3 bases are TGTGCCAGCAGCTTGGTTGGTGGCGAGCAGTACTTC.

The CDR3 sequence is CASSLGQTEFTDTQYF. The CDR3 DNA is TGTGCCAGCAGCCTGGGACAGACGGAATTCACAGATACGCAGTATTTT. The chain recombines TRBV7-8 with TRBJ2-3; 7 bases line up with TRBD1. J gave up 2 bases and V 5 bases, and 10 bases lay outside the gene matches. The CDR3 runs 16 residues. Germline CDR1 is SGHVS and CDR2 is FQNEAQ.

For the CDR3, the DNA is TGCGCCAGCAGCCAGCCGGACTGGGACAATGAGCAGTTCTTC. This gives the protein CASSQPDWDNEQFF. V and J are TRBV4-1 and TRBJ2-1, with D perhaps TRBD2 (5 bases). The CDR3 consists of 14 residues. Germline V gene data show CDR1 as MGHRA and CDR2 as YSYEKL. The germline V and J ends were trimmed by 3 bases and 5 bases, with 11 bases remaining between them.

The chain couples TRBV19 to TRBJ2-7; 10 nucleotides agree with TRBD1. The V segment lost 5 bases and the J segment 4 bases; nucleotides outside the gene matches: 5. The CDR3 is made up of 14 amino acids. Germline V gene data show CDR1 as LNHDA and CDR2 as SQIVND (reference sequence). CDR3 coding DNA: TGTGCCAGTAGTCCCCTGGACAGGGGGTACGAGCAGTACTTC. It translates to CASSPLDRGYEQYF.

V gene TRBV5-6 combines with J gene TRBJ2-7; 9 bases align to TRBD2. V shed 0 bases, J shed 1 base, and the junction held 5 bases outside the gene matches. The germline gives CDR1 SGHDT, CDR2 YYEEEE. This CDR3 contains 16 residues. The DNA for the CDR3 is TGTGCCAGCAGCTTGGGGGTAGCGGGAGTTTCCTACGAGCAGTACTTC. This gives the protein CASSLGVAGVSYEQYF.

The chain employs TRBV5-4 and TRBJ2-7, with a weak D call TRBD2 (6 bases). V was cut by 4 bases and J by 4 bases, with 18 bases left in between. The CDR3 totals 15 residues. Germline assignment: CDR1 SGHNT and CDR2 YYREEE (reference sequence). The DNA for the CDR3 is TGTGCCAGCAGCCAAGGCGGAGGGGTTCGATACGAGCAGTACTTC. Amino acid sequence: CASSQGGGVRYEQYF.

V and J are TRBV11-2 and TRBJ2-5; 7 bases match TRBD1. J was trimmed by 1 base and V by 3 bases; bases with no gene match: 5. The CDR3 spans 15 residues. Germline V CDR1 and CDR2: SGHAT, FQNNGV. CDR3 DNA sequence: TGTGCCAGCAGCTTCCTAGGGGGCGGCCAAGAGACCCAGTACTTC. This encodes CASSFLGGGQETQYF.

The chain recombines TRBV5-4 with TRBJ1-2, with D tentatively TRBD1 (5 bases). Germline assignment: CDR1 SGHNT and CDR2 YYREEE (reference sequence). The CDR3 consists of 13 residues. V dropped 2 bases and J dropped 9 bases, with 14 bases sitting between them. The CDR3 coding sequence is TGTGCCAGCAGCTTAACTGGGGCCGTCCGCTACACCTTC. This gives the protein CASSLTGAVRYTF.

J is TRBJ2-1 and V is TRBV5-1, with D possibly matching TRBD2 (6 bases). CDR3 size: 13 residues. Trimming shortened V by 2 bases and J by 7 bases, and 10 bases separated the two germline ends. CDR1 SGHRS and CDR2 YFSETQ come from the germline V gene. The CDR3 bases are TGCGCCAGCAGCTTAGGGCTAGCGAATGAGCAGTTCTTC. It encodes CASSLGLANEQFF.

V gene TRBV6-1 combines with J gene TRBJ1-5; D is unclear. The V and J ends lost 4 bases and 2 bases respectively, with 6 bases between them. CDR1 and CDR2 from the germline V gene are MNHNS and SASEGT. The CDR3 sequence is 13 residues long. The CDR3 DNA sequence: TGTGCCAGCAGTGGGGTAGGCAATCAGCCCCAGCATTTT. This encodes CASSGVGNQPQHF.

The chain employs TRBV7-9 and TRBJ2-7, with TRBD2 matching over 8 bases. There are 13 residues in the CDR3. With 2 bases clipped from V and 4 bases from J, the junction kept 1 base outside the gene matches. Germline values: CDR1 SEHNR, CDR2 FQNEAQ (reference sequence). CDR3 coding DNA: TGTGCCAGCAGCTTAACTAGCGGTTACGAGCAGTACTTC. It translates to CASSLTSGYEQYF. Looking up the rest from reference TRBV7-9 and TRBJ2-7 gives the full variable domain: DTGVSQNPRHKITKRGQNVTFRCDPISEHNRLYWYRQTLGQGPEFLTYFQNEAQLEKSRLLSDRFSAERPKGSFSTLEIQRTEQGDSAMYLCASSLTSGYEQYFGPGTRLTVT.

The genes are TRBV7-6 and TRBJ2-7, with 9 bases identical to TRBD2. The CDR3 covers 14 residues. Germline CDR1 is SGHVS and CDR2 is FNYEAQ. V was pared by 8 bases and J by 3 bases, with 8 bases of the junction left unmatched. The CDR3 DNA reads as TGTGCCAGCGTAAATAGCGGGAGTCACTACGAGCAGTACTTC. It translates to CASVNSGSHYEQYF.

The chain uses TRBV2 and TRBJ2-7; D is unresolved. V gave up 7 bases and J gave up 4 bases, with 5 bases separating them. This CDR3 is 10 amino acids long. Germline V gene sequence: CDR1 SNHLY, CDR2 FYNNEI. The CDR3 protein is CASKAYEQYF. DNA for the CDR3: TGTGCCAGCAAAGCTTACGAGCAGTACTTC.

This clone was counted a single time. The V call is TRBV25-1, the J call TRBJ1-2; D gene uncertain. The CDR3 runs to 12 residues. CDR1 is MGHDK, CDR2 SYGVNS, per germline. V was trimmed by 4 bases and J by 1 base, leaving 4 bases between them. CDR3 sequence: CASSARNYGYTF. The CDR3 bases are TGTGCCAGCAGTGCCCGTAACTATGGCTACACCTTC.

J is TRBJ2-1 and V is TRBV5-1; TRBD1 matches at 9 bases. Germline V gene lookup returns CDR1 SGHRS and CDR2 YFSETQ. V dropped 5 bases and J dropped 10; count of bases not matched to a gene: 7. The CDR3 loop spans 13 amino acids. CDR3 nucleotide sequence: TGCGCCAGCAGTCATGGACAGGGGTGGGAGCAGTTCTTC. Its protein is CASSHGQGWEQFF.

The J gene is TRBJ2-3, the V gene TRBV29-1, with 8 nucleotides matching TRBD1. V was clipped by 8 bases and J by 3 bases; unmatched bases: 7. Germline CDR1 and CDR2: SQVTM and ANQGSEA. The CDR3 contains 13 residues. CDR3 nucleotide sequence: TGCAGCTCGGGGACAGGTACGACAGATACGCAGTATTTT. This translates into CSSGTGTTDTQYF.

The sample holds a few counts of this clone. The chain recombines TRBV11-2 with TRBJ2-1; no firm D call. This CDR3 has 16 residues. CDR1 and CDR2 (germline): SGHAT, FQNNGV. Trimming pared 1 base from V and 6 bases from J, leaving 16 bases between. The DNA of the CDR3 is TGTGCCAGCAGCTTAGCGGGCTCAGGATATCTCAATGAGCAGTTCTTC. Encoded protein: CASSLAGSGYLNEQFF.

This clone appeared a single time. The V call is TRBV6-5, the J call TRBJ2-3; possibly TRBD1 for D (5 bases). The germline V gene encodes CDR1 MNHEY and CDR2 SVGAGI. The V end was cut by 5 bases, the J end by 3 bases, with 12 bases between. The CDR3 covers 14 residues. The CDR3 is CASSPGYGTDTQYF. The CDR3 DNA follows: TGTGCCAGCAGTCCAGGGTATGGAACAGATACGCAGTATTTT.

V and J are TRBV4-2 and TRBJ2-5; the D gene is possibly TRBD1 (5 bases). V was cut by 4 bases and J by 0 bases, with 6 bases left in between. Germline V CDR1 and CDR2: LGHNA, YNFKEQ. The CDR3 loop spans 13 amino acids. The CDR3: CASSLRDQETQYF. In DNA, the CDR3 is TGTGCCAGCAGCCTCAGGGACCAAGAGACCCAGTACTTC.

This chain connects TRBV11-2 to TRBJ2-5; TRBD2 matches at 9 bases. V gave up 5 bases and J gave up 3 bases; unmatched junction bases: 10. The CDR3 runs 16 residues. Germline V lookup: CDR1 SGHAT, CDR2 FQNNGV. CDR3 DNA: TGTGCCAGCAGCCCCGGATGGCGGGAGGGAAAAGAGACCCAGTACTTC. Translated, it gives CASSPGWREGKETQYF.

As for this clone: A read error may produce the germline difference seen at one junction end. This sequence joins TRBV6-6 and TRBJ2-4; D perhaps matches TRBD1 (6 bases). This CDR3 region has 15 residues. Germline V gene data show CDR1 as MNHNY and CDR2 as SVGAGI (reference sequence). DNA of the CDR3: TGTGCCAGCAGTCACTCTGGGACACACAAAAACATTCAGTACTTC. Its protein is CASSHSGTHKNIQYF.

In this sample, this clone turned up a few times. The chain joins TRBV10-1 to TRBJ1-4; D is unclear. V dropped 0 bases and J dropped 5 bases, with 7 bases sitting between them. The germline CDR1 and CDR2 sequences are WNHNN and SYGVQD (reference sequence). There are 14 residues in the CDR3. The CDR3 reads CASSESTANEKLFF. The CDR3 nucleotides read TGCGCCAGCAGTGAGTCGACGGCGAATGAAAAACTGTTTTTT.